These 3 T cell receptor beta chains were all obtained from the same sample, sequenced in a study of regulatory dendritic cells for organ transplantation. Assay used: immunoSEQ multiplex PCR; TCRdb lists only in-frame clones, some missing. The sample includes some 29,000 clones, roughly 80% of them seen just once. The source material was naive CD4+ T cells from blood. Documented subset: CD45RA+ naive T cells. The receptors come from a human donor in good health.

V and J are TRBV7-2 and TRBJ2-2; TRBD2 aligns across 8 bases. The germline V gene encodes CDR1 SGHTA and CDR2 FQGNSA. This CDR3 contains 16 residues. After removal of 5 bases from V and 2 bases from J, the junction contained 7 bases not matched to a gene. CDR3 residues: CASSQGLGGNTGELFF. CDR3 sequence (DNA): TGTGCCAGCAGCCAGGGACTAGGAGGAAACACCGGGGAGCTGTTTTTT.

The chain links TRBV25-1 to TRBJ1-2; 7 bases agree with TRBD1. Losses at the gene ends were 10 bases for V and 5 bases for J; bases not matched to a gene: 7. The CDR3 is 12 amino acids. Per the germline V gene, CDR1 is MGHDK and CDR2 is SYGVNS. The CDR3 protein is CATRDSWYGYTF. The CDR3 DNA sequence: TGTGCCACCCGGGACAGTTGGTATGGCTACACCTTC.

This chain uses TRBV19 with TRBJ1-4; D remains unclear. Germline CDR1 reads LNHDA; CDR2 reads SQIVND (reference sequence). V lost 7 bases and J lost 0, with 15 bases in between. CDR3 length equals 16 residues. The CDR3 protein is CASTPTRGATNEKLFF. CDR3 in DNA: TGTGCCAGTACCCCTACAAGAGGTGCAACTAATGAAAAACTGTTTTTT.